What follows are 27 T cell receptor beta chains derived from one specimen sequenced in a study of T-cell memory formation after mild COVID-19. TCRdb fed the 5' RACE reads into MiXCR, producing one record per CDR3 protein. The data hold roughly 14,000 distinct CDR3 sequences, with about 20% observed a single time. Sequenced: PBMCs or a T cell subset sorted from them (not recorded which). These receptors were collected from a man younger than 35 who had mild COVID-19 (a few samples of this study predate the infection). Cell type and time point are not known.

The rearrangement joins TRBV19 to TRBJ2-3, with TRBD2 matching over 9 bases. Germline V gene sequence: CDR1 LNHDA, CDR2 SQIVND (reference sequence). The CDR3 extends over 16 amino acids. After removal of 3 bases from V and 0 bases from J, the junction contained 4 bases not matched to a gene. This CDR3 is CASSIERGASTDTQYF. The CDR3 DNA follows: TGTGCCAGTAGTATTGAGCGGGGGGCCAGCACAGATACGCAGTATTTT.

This clonotype was observed at least ten times. The chain combines TRBV5-6 with TRBJ2-7; D is perhaps TRBD1 (6 bases). V was shortened by 0 bases and J by 4 bases, with 8 bases between the two germline ends. Germline CDR1 is SGHDT and CDR2 is YYEEEE. This CDR3 spans 13 amino acids. CDR3 coding DNA: TGTGCCAGCAGCTTGGGGACAGTATACGAGCAGTACTTC. The encoded protein is CASSLGTVYEQYF.

In this sample, this clonotype turned up many times. The chain recombines TRBV11-1 with TRBJ2-3; D could derive from TRBD1 or TRBD2 (6 bases each). V lost 3 bases, J lost 3 bases, and 16 bases lay in between. The CDR3 length is 16 residues. The germline V gene has CDR1 SGHAT and CDR2 FQDESV (reference sequence). The CDR3 here is CASSLPRGLTTDTQYF. DNA of the CDR3: TGTGCCAGCAGCTTGCCCCGGGGGCTAACAACAGATACGCAGTATTTT.

The rearrangement uses TRBV5-1 and TRBJ2-5; 10 nucleotides match TRBD2. This CDR3 spans 16 amino acids. V was clipped by 0 bases and J by 4 bases; unmatched bases: 6. CDR1 is SGHRS, CDR2 YFSETQ, per germline. The CDR3 region is CASSLAPAGGRETQYF. The CDR3 region has the DNA TGCGCCAGCAGCTTGGCCCCAGCGGGAGGGAGAGAGACCCAGTACTTC.

This clonotype has just a few counts. This rearrangement joins TRBV5-6 to TRBJ2-1, with 11 bases identical to TRBD2. J was trimmed by 2 bases and V by 2 bases; bases with no gene match: 6. The germline gives CDR1 SGHDT, CDR2 YYEEEE. This CDR3 has 17 residues. Here the CDR3 reads CASSFSGGAFAYNEQFF. The CDR3, as DNA: TGTGCCAGCAGCTTTAGCGGGGGGGCCTTCGCCTACAATGAGCAGTTCTTC.

The gene calls are TRBV29-1 and TRBJ2-5; D might be TRBD1 (6 bases). The CDR3 length is 13 residues. Deletions cut 5 bases from V and 5 bases from J, with 15 bases between. Germline CDR1 SQVTM, CDR2 ANQGSEA. Written as DNA, the CDR3 is TGCAGCGTTTGGTGGGGGCGATGGGAGACCCAGTACTTC. As protein: CSVWWGRWETQYF. Drawing the rest from reference TRBV29-1 and TRBJ2-5, the complete variable domain is SAVISQKPSRDICQRGTSLTIQCQVDSQVTMMFWYRQQPGQSLTLIATANQGSEATYESGFVIDKFPISRPNLTFSTLTVSNMSPEDSSIYLCSVWWGRWETQYFGPGTRLLVL.

This clonotype was found many times. The chain uses TRBV3-1 and TRBJ1-1, with TRBD1 matching over 7 bases. This CDR3 is built from 16 residues. V gave up 4 bases and J gave up 3 bases; unmatched junction bases: 11. Germline V gene sequence: CDR1 LGHDT, CDR2 YNNKEL (reference sequence). In DNA form, the CDR3 reads TGTGCCAGCAGCCTCCATCAGGGGGTGGTATACACTGAAGCTTTCTTT. Its protein is CASSLHQGVVYTEAFF.

This chain joins TRBV6-2 or TRBV6-3 and TRBJ1-1; no clear D gene. Germline V CDR1 and CDR2: MNHEY, SVGEGT. This CDR3 has 12 amino acids. The germline V and J ends were trimmed by 0 bases and 6 bases, with 5 bases remaining between them. The CDR3 protein is CASSYSSAEAFF. The CDR3 bases are TGTGCCAGCAGTTACTCGAGTGCTGAAGCTTTCTTT.

The chain combines TRBV7-2 with TRBJ1-5; D unclear. CDR1 and CDR2 (germline): SGHTA, FQGNSA. Trimming took 2 bases from V and 7 from J, leaving 12 bases between them. CDR3 length: 14 amino acids. This chain's CDR3 is CASSLSGRNQPQHF. The CDR3 DNA follows: TGTGCCAGCAGCTTATCAGGAAGGAACCAGCCCCAGCATTTT.

This clonotype was detected ten times or more. The V call is TRBV7-9, the J call TRBJ2-1; TRBD2 aligns across 9 bases. The CDR3 runs 16 residues. J gave up 4 bases and V 2 bases, and 6 bases lay outside the gene matches. The germline CDR1 and CDR2 sequences are SEHNR and FQNEAQ (reference sequence). CDR3: CASSLNLAGRYNEQFF. CDR3 in DNA: TGTGCCAGCAGCTTAAACCTAGCGGGGCGTTACAATGAGCAGTTCTTC.

This clonotype was observed many times. The chain combines TRBV12-3 or TRBV12-4 with TRBJ2-3; no clear D gene. Between the trimmed V and J ends, which lost 5 bases and 1 base, there was a span of 10 bases. CDR3 size: 14 residues. The CDR3 DNA reads as TGTGCCAGCAGTCTAGGGCCGGGCACAGATACGCAGTATTTT. It specifies CASSLGPGTDTQYF.

In its sample, this clonotype was seen many times. The CDR3 protein is CASSLSATPLEQYF. The DNA of the CDR3 is TGTGCCAGCAGCTTAAGCGCCACCCCCCTCGAGCAGTACTTC. The chain links TRBV7-9 to TRBJ2-7, with unresolved D. In germline, CDR1 is SEHNR, CDR2 FQNEAQ (reference sequence). CDR3 size: 14 residues. The ends were cut back, 2 bases at V and 6 bases at J, with 14 bases in the middle. Complete variable domain (other parts from reference TRBV7-9 and TRBJ2-7): DTGVSQNPRHKITKRGQNVTFRCDPISEHNRLYWYRQTLGQGPEFLTYFQNEAQLEKSRLLSDRFSAERPKGSFSTLEIQRTEQGDSAMYLCASSLSATPLEQYFGPGTRLTVT.

There are many counts of this clonotype. V usage is TRBV27 and J usage is TRBJ2-7, with D perhaps matching TRBD2 (6 bases). Trimming cost V 3 bases and J 4 bases, with 10 bases left between them. The germline V gene has CDR1 MNHEY and CDR2 SMNVEV (reference sequence). The CDR3 runs 13 residues. The CDR3 spells CASSFGTVYEQYF. For the CDR3, the DNA is TGTGCCAGCAGTTTTGGGACTGTATACGAGCAGTACTTC.

This clonotype has a handful of counts. V usage is TRBV24-1 and J usage is TRBJ2-3; maybe TRBD1 (6 bases). This CDR3 is built from 14 residues. V lost 3 bases and J 4 bases, leaving 10 bases between the germline ends. Germline CDR1 KGHDR, CDR2 SFDVKD. CDR3 protein: CATSDRGSPDTQYF. CDR3 bases: TGTGCCACCAGTGATAGGGGGAGCCCAGATACGCAGTATTTT.

There are many counts of this clonotype. The rearrangement links TRBV6-5 to TRBJ2-5; TRBD1 matches at 9 bases. V dropped 6 bases and J dropped 14; count of bases not matched to a gene: 13. The CDR3 is made up of 13 amino acids. CDR1 and CDR2 from the germline V gene are MNHEY and SVGAGI. The CDR3 region has the DNA TGTGCCAGCAGCTTACTCGTAGGACAGGGGTACTACTTC. This gives the protein CASSLLVGQGYYF.

This clonotype was seen more than once but under ten times. The chain is built from TRBV28 and TRBJ2-7, with unresolved D. This CDR3 region has 13 residues. Germline CDR1 reads MDHEN; CDR2 reads SYDVKM. The germline V and J ends were trimmed by 6 bases and 2 bases, with 11 bases remaining between them. The CDR3 coding sequence is TGTGCCAGCAGCTCCTACGCCCCCTACGAGCAGTACGTC. It specifies CASSSYAPYEQYV.

This clonotype came up a few times. The chain combines TRBV20-1 with TRBJ2-2; a possible D gene is TRBD1 (6 bases). Germline CDR1 and CDR2: DFQATT and SNEGSKA (reference sequence). CDR3 length: 15 amino acids. V dropped 2 bases and J dropped 4 bases, with 14 bases sitting between them. CDR3 nucleotide sequence: TGCAGTGCTAGAAGGGCAGGGGCCATCACCGGGGAGCTGTTTTTT. It codes for CSARRAGAITGELFF.

This clonotype was recorded a few times. This chain links TRBV5-4 with TRBJ1-2; D may be TRBD1 (6 bases). CDR3 length equals 14 residues. Trimming left V 4 bases short and J 4 bases short, with 14 bases between. CDR1 and CDR2 from the germline V gene are SGHNT and YYREEE (reference sequence). The CDR3 here is CASSLGQNLYGYTF. In DNA, the CDR3 is TGTGCCAGCAGCCTAGGACAGAACCTCTATGGCTACACCTTC.

This chain links TRBV20-1 with TRBJ2-7; 7 bases match TRBD2. V shed 6 bases and J 3 bases; nucleotides not matched to a gene: 14. Germline CDR1 is DFQATT and CDR2 is SNEGSKA (reference sequence). This CDR3 has 15 residues. The CDR3 is CSATSEVGGGYEQYF. CDR3 sequence (DNA): TGCAGTGCCACATCCGAAGTCGGCGGGGGCTACGAGCAGTACTTC.

This clonotype was counted ten times or more. J is TRBJ2-7 and V is TRBV11-2; 9 bases line up with TRBD2. The J segment lost 5 bases and the V segment lost 9 bases, leaving 11 bases of the junction unmatched. From germline, CDR1 is SGHAT and CDR2 FQNNGV. This CDR3 comprises 14 residues. The CDR3 loop reads CARRSGTSRHEQYF. The CDR3 coding sequence is TGTGCCAGGAGGTCCGGGACTAGCCGCCACGAGCAGTACTTC.

The sample holds many counts of this clonotype. The chain combines TRBV7-2 with TRBJ1-1; maybe TRBD1 (5 bases). CDR1 is SGHTA, CDR2 FQGNSA, per germline. This CDR3 comprises 17 residues. Deletions cut 1 base from V and 2 bases from J, with 17 bases between. CDR3 nucleotide sequence: TGTGCCAGCAGCTTAGGGCAGGGACCTCGCTCAAACACTGAAGCTTTCTTT. Amino acids: CASSLGQGPRSNTEAFF. The full variable domain, completed using reference TRBV7-2 and TRBJ1-1, is GAGVSQSPSNKVTEKGKDVELRCDPISGHTALYWYRQSLGQGLEFLIYFQGNSAPDKSGLPSDRFSAERTGGSVSTLTIQRTQQEDSAVYLCASSLGQGPRSNTEAFFGQGTRLTVV.

This clonotype has a count of ten or more. The V gene is TRBV27, the J gene TRBJ2-3; D remains unclear. V was trimmed by 0 bases and J by 0 bases, leaving 1 base between them. Germline CDR1 MNHEY, CDR2 SMNVEV (reference sequence). The CDR3 has 13 residues. In DNA, the CDR3 is TGTGCCAGCAGTTTATCAAGCACAGATACGCAGTATTTT. This sequence encodes CASSLSSTDTQYF.

This clonotype was observed many times. This rearrangement joins TRBV20-1 to TRBJ1-3, with D unresolved. V lost 0 bases and J lost 4, with 7 bases in between. This CDR3 has 13 amino acids. Germline CDR1 is DFQATT and CDR2 is SNEGSKA (reference sequence). The CDR3 bases are TGCAGTGCTAGAGACATGGGGGGAAACACCATATATTTT. Its protein is CSARDMGGNTIYF.

This clonotype was counted ten times or more. V is TRBV12-3 or TRBV12-4 and J is TRBJ1-2, with 7 bases aligning to TRBD1. With V trimmed by 3 bases and J by 0 bases, 13 bases remained unmatched. CDR3 length equals 18 residues. The CDR3 loop reads CASSLSWLGQPANYGYTF. Written as DNA, the CDR3 is TGTGCCAGCAGTTTGTCTTGGTTGGGACAGCCTGCTAACTATGGCTACACCTTC.

This chain connects TRBV4-1 to TRBJ1-2, with TRBD1 matching over 9 bases. The germline CDR1 and CDR2 sequences are MGHRA and YSYEKL. V shed 3 bases, J shed 8 bases, and the junction held 4 bases outside the gene matches. This CDR3 contains 13 residues. DNA of the CDR3: TGCGCCAGCAGCCAGGGACAGGGAAAAGGCTACACCTTC. Residues: CASSQGQGKGYTF.

The V gene is TRBV5-1, the J gene TRBJ2-5, with 11 positions matching TRBD2. CDR1 is SGHRS, CDR2 YFSETQ, per germline. The CDR3 consists of 16 residues. J gave up 4 bases and V 1 base, and 6 bases lay outside the gene matches. The CDR3 nucleotides read TGCGCCAGCAGCTTGCGTAGCGGGGGGGCTGGAGAGACCCAGTACTTC. This encodes CASSLRSGGAGETQYF. The entire variable domain, with the rest obtained from reference TRBV5-1 and TRBJ2-5, is as follows: KAGVTQTPRYLIKTRGQQVTLSCSPISGHRSVSWYQQTPGQGLQFLFEYFSETQRNKGNFPGRFSGRQFSNSRSEMNVSTLELGDSALYLCASSLRSGGAGETQYFGPGTRLLVL.

There are many counts of this clonotype. V and J are TRBV7-2 and TRBJ2-7; 8 bases fit TRBD2. Germline-derived CDR1 and CDR2 are SGHTA and FQGNSA. The ends lost 5 bases at V and 6 bases at J; junction bases unmatched: 18. The CDR3 is made up of 17 amino acids. For the CDR3, the DNA is TGTGCCAGCAGCGAACGTAATGCGGGACTAGTATCAGGCGAGCAGTACGTC. Amino acids: CASSERNAGLVSGEQYV.